Presented here are 21 T cell receptor beta chains from one specimen sequenced in a study of OX40 agonist ivuxolimab in advanced cancers. TCRdb keeps only in-frame clones here, not all; method: immunoSEQ multiplex PCR. The table has more than 65,000 clones, 70% to 90% seen once. The source material was CD4+ or CD8+ T cells sorted from blood, sampled in a trial of the OX40 agonist ivuxolimab. Every receptor here comes from an adult with an advanced solid tumor such as melanoma, head and neck, liver or kidney cancer.

The CDR3 DNA is TGTGCCAGTAGTATCGGTTCCGCGAACACCGGGGAGCTGTTTTTT. Translated: CASSIGSANTGELFF. The chain recombines TRBV19 with TRBJ2-2; D remains ambiguous. The CDR3 spans 15 residues. V gave up 3 bases and J gave up 0 bases, with 8 bases separating them. Germline CDR1 LNHDA, CDR2 SQIVND (reference sequence). Full variable domain (remainder filled in from reference TRBV19 and TRBJ2-2): DGGITQSPKYLFRKEGQNVTLSCEQNLNHDAMYWYRQDPGQGLRLIYYSQIVNDFQKGDIAEGYSVSREKKESFPLTVTSAQKNPTAFYLCASSIGSANTGELFFGEGSRLTVL.

A single count supports this clone. This chain uses TRBV19 with TRBJ2-1; 12 bases agree with TRBD2. J was trimmed by 6 bases and V by 3 bases; bases with no gene match: 6. Germline CDR1 is LNHDA and CDR2 is SQIVND (reference sequence). The CDR3 length is 16 residues. In DNA, the CDR3 is TGTGCCAGTAGTATTCTAGCGGGAGGGGCGCCCAATGAGCAGTTCTTC. The encoded protein is CASSILAGGAPNEQFF.

CDR3 nucleotide sequence: TGTGCCAGCAGTTTAAGGCGGGAGTCCTACGAGCAGTACTTC. Amino acids: CASSLRRESYEQYF. The chain joins TRBV27 to TRBJ2-7; 7 nucleotides match TRBD2. V lost 2 bases to trimming and J lost 1 base; unmatched junction nucleotides: 2. Germline CDR1 reads MNHEY; CDR2 reads SMNVEV (reference sequence). The CDR3 has 14 residues.

J is TRBJ2-7 and V is TRBV7-9; D unclear. V lost 3 bases, J lost 4 bases, and 13 bases lay in between. The CDR3 extends over 14 amino acids. Germline CDR1 and CDR2: SEHNR and FQNEAQ (reference sequence). The CDR3 bases are TGTGCCAGCAGCTTCGGTGGGCAGACTTACGAGCAGTACTTC. The encoded protein is CASSFGGQTYEQYF.

As to this clone: Mismatch with germline at one junction end may stem from a read error. This chain joins TRBV5-1 and TRBJ2-2; D not certain. The CDR3 length is 12 residues. The germline V gene has CDR1 SGHRS and CDR2 YFSETQ. The CDR3 nucleotides read TGCGTCAGCAGCCCCCTGGGCGGGGAGCTGTTTTTT. This gives the protein CVSSPLGGELFF. Full variable domain (missing parts from reference TRBV5-1 and TRBJ2-2): KAGVTQTPRYLIKTRGQQVTLSCSPISGHRSVSWYQQTPGQGLQFLFEYFSETQRNKGNFPGRFSGRQFSNSRSEMNVSTLELGDSALYLCVSSPLGGELFFGEGSRLTVL.

The chain carries TRBV30 and TRBJ1-1, with 7 nucleotides matching TRBD1. V lost 3 bases, J lost 6 bases, and 10 bases stayed unmatched. CDR1 and CDR2 (germline): GTSNPN, SVGIG (reference sequence). CDR3 length equals 14 residues. The CDR3 region is CAWRAGGGFAEAFF. The CDR3 DNA reads as TGTGCCTGGAGGGCAGGGGGGGGGTTCGCTGAAGCTTTCTTT.

The rearrangement joins TRBV6-1 to TRBJ1-2; D may be TRBD1 (5 bases). Germline CDR1 reads MNHNS; CDR2 reads SASEGT. The CDR3 is 15 residues long. V gave up 4 bases and J gave up 0 bases, with 12 bases separating them. The CDR3 spells CASSVFRAPNYGYTF. CDR3 nucleotides: TGTGCCAGCAGTGTCTTCAGGGCTCCTAACTATGGCTACACCTTC.

CDR3 amino acids: CAISGTANYGYTF. The DNA for the CDR3 is TGTGCCATCAGTGGGACAGCTAACTATGGCTACACCTTC. This chain links TRBV10-3 with TRBJ1-2; D may be TRBD1 (6 bases). V lost 4 bases, J lost 0 bases, and 6 bases lay in between. Germline assignment: CDR1 ENHRY and CDR2 SYGVKD. This CDR3 is 13 amino acids long.

The V call is TRBV10-3, the J call TRBJ2-7; 7 positions match TRBD2. This CDR3 spans 14 amino acids. The germline gives CDR1 ENHRY, CDR2 SYGVKD. The junction had 7 bases not matched to a gene; V was cut back by 6 bases and J by 2 bases. The CDR3 DNA reads TGTGCCATCAGCGGCGGGGGTAACACCTACGAGCAGTACTTC. Translation: CAISGGGNTYEQYF.

The chain recombines TRBV30 with TRBJ1-3, with 7 bases aligning to TRBD1. CDR3 length: 16 amino acids. J lost 0 bases, V lost 3 bases, and 8 bases had no gene match. Germline lookup yields CDR1 GTSNPN and CDR2 SVGIG (reference sequence). As DNA, the CDR3 is TGTGCCTGGAGGGAAACACGGACAGGCTCTGGAAACACCATATATTTT. This translates into CAWRETRTGSGNTIYF.

The chain combines TRBV30 with TRBJ2-1; maybe TRBD2 (5 bases). V was trimmed by 1 base and J by 1 base, leaving 11 bases between them. CDR3 length: 15 amino acids. Germline loops: CDR1 GTSNPN, CDR2 SVGIG (reference sequence). The CDR3 DNA is TGTGCCTGGAGTGCCGGGATACTTTCCTACAATGAGCAGTTCTTC. Protein: CAWSAGILSYNEQFF.

The rearrangement links TRBV11-2 to TRBJ1-6; D is unresolved. The V gene's germline CDR1 is SGHAT and CDR2 FQNNGV. The CDR3 extends over 14 amino acids. The V and J ends lost 0 bases and 5 bases respectively, with 5 bases between them. CDR3 nucleotide sequence: TGTGCCAGCAGCTTAGATTGGAATAATTCACCCCTCCACTTT. Its translation: CASSLDWNNSPLHF.

This chain uses TRBV6-5 with TRBJ2-1, with 9 bases that match TRBD1. Looked up from germline, CDR1 is MNHEY and CDR2 is SVGAGI. The trim removed 6 bases at V and 5 bases at J, leaving 5 bases unmatched. This CDR3 comprises 14 residues. CDR3 nucleotide sequence: TGTGCCAGCAGGGGACAGGGAGTGGACAATGAGCAGTTCTTC. The encoded protein is CASRGQGVDNEQFF.

V gene TRBV29-1 combines with J gene TRBJ2-7; D is uncertain. Trimming shortened V by 7 bases and J by 4 bases, and 11 bases separated the two germline ends. Germline V gene lookup returns CDR1 SQVTM and CDR2 ANQGSEA. The CDR3 has 11 residues. The CDR3 DNA reads TGCAGCGCCGGATGGGTTTACGAGCAGTACTTC. This encodes CSAGWVYEQYF.

The chain employs TRBV5-1 and TRBJ2-3, with D maybe TRBD2 (5 bases). This CDR3 spans 14 amino acids. With 5 bases removed from V and 4 bases from J, the gap between germline ends came to 14 bases. The germline gives CDR1 SGHRS, CDR2 YFSETQ. The CDR3 here is CASSTASSPDTQYF. The DNA for the CDR3 is TGCGCCAGCAGTACGGCTAGCAGCCCAGATACGCAGTATTTT.

The CDR3 DNA follows: TGTGCCAGCAGTAACAGCGGGAGGCCGGGCGAGACCCAGTACTTC. Its translation is CASSNSGRPGETQYF. The chain links TRBV6-1 to TRBJ2-5, with 9 positions matching TRBD2. The CDR3 totals 15 residues. V shed 5 bases and J 5 bases; nucleotides not matched to a gene: 9. Germline V gene lookup returns CDR1 MNHNS and CDR2 SASEGT.

The chain links TRBV6-5 to TRBJ1-1; D not resolved. The V end was cut by 6 bases, the J end by 6 bases, with 17 bases between. Germline V gene lookup returns CDR1 MNHEY and CDR2 SVGAGI. This CDR3 is built from 14 residues. CDR3 sequence: CASSSYWGEPEAFF. In DNA, the CDR3 is TGTGCCAGCAGCTCCTATTGGGGTGAACCTGAAGCTTTCTTT.

The rearrangement uses TRBV18 and TRBJ2-5; no clear D. V was clipped by 3 bases and J by 1 base, with 9 bases between them. The germline V gene encodes CDR1 KGHSH and CDR2 LQKENI. The CDR3 consists of 14 residues. The CDR3: CASSPMGTQETQYF. CDR3 DNA: TGTGCCAGCTCACCTATGGGCACCCAAGAGACCCAGTACTTC.

V usage is TRBV11-2 and J usage is TRBJ1-2; no clear D gene. The CDR3 contains 12 residues. Between the trimmed V and J ends, which lost 0 bases and 6 bases, there was a span of 5 bases. The germline V gene encodes CDR1 SGHAT and CDR2 FQNNGV. The chain's CDR3 is CASSLEGNGYTF. The DNA of the CDR3 is TGTGCCAGCAGCTTAGAGGGGAATGGCTACACCTTC.

The CDR3: CASRLTSGQETQYF. The CDR3 nucleotides are TGCGCCAGCAGGCTAACTAGCGGACAAGAGACCCAGTACTTC. The V and J genes are TRBV10-2 and TRBJ2-5, with TRBD2 matching 8 bases. V shed 6 bases, J shed 2 bases, and the junction held 5 bases outside the gene matches. Germline V gene lookup returns CDR1 WSHSY and CDR2 SAAADI. The CDR3 sequence is 14 residues long.

This clone was observed a single time. CDR3 sequence (DNA): TGCGCCAGCAGCTTGGGACACATGAACACTGAAGCTTTCTTT. Its translation is CASSLGHMNTEAFF. The chain carries TRBV5-1 and TRBJ1-1; the D is unclear. Per the germline V gene, CDR1 is SGHRS and CDR2 is YFSETQ. The CDR3 totals 14 residues. Deletions cut 0 bases from V and 0 bases from J, with 6 bases between.